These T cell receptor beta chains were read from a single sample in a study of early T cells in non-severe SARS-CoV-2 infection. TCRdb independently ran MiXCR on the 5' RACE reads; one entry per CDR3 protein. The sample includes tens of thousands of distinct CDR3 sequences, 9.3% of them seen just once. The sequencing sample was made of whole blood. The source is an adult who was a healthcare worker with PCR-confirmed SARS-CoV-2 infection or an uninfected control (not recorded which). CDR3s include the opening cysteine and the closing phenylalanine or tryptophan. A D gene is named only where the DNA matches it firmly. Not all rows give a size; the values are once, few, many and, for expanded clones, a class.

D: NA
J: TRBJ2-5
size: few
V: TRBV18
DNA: TGTGCCAGCTCAGCTGGAACGTACCAAGAGACCCAGTACTTC
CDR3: CASSAGTYQETQYF

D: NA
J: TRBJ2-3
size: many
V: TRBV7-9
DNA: TGTGCCAGCAGTCGGGACTTCACAGATACGCAGTATTTT
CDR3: CASSRDFTDTQYF

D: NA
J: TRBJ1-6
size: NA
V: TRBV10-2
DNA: TGCGCCAGCAGTGAGGTGGGGTATAATTCACCCCTCCACTTT
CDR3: CASSEVGYNSPLHF

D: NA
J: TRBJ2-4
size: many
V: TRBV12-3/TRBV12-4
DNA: TGTGCCAGCAGTATTATGGGAGACATTCAGTACTTC
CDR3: CASSIMGDIQYF

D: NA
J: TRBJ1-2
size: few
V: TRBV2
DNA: TGTGCCAGCAGCCTGGATCTCAGCAGGGTGAACTATGGCTACACCTTC
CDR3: CASSLDLSRVNYGYTF

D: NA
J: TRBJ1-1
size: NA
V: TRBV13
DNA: TGTGCCAGCACCCACAGGAACACTGAAGCTTTCTTT
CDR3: CASTHRNTEAFF

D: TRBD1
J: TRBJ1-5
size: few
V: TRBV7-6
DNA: TGTGCCAGCAGCTCACTCGACAGGGGTCAGCCCCAGCATTTT
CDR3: CASSSLDRGQPQHF

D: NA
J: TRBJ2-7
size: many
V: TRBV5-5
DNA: TGTGCCAGCAGCTTGTCGGCCACCTACGAGCAGTACTTC
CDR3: CASSLSATYEQYF

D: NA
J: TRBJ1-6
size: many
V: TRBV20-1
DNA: TGCAGTGCTAGAGATTTAACAGCCGATTCACCCCTCCACTTT
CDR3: CSARDLTADSPLHF

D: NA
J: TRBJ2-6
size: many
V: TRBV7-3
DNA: TGTGCCAGCAGCTGGGGACGGCTCTCTGGGGCCAACGTCCTGACTTTC
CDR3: CASSWGRLSGANVLTF

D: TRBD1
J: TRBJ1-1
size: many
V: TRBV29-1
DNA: TGCAGCCTAAGACAGGGAGGTGGGACTGAAGCTTTCTTT
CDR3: CSLRQGGGTEAFF

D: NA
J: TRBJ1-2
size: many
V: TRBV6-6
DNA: TGTGCCACAGGGCAACAGGATAATTGGGGCTACACCTTC
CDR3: CATGQQDNWGYTF

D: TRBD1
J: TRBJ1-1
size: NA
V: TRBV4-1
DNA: TGCGCCAGCAGCCAAGATCCGACAGGGAAGAACACTGAAGCTTTCTTT
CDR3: CASSQDPTGKNTEAFF

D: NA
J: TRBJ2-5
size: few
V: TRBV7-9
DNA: TGTGCCAGCAGCGTTTTGGGTCGGGGGCTCCATGAGACCCAGTACTTC
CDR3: CASSVLGRGLHETQYF

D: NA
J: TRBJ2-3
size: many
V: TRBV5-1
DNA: TGCGCCAGCAGCTTGGAGGGATACACAGATACGCAGTATTTT
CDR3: CASSLEGYTDTQYF

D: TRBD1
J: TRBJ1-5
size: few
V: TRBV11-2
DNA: TGTGCCAGCAGTCCGACAGGGATGGGACCCCAGCATTTT
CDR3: CASSPTGMGPQHF

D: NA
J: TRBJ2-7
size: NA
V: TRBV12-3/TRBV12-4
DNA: TGTGCCAGCAGTTTAGGGGTAGCCTACGAGCAGTACTTC
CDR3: CASSLGVAYEQYF

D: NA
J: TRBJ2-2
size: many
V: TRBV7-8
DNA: TGTGCCAGCAGCTTAGCGTTGACGTCCGGTCGGGGCGGGGAGCTGTTTTTT
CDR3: CASSLALTSGRGGELFF

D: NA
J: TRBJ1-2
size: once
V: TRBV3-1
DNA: TGTGCCAGCAGCCACCATTTCCGGCGGGACAACTATGGCTACACCTTC
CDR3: CASSHHFRRDNYGYTF

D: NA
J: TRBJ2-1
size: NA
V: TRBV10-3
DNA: TGTGCCATCAGTGGAGGATCCTCGGGGGATGAGCAGTTCTTC
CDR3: CAISGGSSGDEQFF

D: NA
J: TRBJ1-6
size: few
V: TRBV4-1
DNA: TGCGCCAGCAGCCAACCAGACAGGCTCGGTCCCCTCCACTTT
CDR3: CASSQPDRLGPLHF

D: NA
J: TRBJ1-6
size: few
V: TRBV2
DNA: TGTGCCAGCAGTCCAGGGGCAAATTCACCCCTCCACTTT
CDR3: CASSPGANSPLHF

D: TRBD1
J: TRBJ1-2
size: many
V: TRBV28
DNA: TGTGCCAGCGGTACAGGGGCGCGAGGCTACACCTTC
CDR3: CASGTGARGYTF

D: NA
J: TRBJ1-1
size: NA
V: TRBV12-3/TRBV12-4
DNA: TGTGCCAGCACCCAAGGTGGGACTGAAGCTTTCTTT
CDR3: CASTQGGTEAFF

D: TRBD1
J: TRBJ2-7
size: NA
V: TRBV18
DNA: TGTGCCAGCTCACCATTAACAGGGGCGCACGAGCAGTACTTC
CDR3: CASSPLTGAHEQYF

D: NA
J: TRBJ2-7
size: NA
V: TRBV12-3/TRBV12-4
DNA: TGTGCCAGCAGCCGGGACTTTTCCTACGAGCAGTACTTC
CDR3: CASSRDFSYEQYF

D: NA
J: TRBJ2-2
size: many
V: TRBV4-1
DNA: TGCGCCAGCAGTCAAGCAATCCCCTTGGCGGCGAACACCGGGGAGCTGTTTTTT
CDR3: CASSQAIPLAANTGELFF

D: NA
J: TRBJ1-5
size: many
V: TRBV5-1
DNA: TGCGCCAGCAGCTTTTCGGGGAACAGCAATCAGCCCCAGCATTTT
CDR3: CASSFSGNSNQPQHF

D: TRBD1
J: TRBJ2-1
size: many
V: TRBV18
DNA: TGTGCCAGCTCACTTTCACTCGGGACAGGGTACAATGAGCAGTTCTTC
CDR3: CASSLSLGTGYNEQFF

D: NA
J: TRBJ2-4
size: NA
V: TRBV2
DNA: TGTGCCAGCAGTGGCGGGCAGGCCAACATTCAGTACTTC
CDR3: CASSGGQANIQYF

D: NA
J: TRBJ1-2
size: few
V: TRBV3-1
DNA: TGTGCCAGCAGCCTTGTACAGGGCGTTACCCACACCTTC
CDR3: CASSLVQGVTHTF

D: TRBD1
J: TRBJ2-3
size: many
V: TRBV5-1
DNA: TGCGCCAGCAGCGGCCTTCCGGGACAGGGAACAGATACGCAGTATTTT
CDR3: CASSGLPGQGTDTQYF

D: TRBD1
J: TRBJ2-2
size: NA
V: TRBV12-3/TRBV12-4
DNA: TGTGCCAGCACCCCAAGGGGGCAGGGCGGCACCGGGGAGCTGTTTTTT
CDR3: CASTPRGQGGTGELFF

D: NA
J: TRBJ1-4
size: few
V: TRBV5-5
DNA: TGTGCCAGCAGCTTGGAGTGGAATGAAAAACTGTTTTTT
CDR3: CASSLEWNEKLFF

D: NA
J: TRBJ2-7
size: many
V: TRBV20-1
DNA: TGCAGTGCTGTACCCCAGCGTTCGTCCTACGAGCAGTACTTC
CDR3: CSAVPQRSSYEQYF

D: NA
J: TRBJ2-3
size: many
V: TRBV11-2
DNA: TGTGCCAGCAGCTTATCGAGTGGGGCCAATACGCAGTATTTT
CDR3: CASSLSSGANTQYF

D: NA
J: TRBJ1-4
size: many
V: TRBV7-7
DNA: TGTGCCAGCAGCTTATCGAATAATGAAAAACTGTTTTTT
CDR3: CASSLSNNEKLFF

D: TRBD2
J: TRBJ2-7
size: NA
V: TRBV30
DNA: TGTGCCTGGAGTCCCGGGGGGGACTACGAGCAGTACTTC
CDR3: CAWSPGGDYEQYF

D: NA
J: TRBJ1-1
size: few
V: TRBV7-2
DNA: TGTGCCAGCAGCTCACCCCCGCAGGGGAAAGCTTTCTTT
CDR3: CASSSPPQGKAFF

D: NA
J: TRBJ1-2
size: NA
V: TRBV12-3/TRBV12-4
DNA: TGTGCCAGCAGTCGTCTCGAGGGCTATGGCTACACCTTC
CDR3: CASSRLEGYGYTF

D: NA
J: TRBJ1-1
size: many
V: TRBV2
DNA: TGTGCCAGCAGTGTCTTCACTGAAGCTTTCTTT
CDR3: CASSVFTEAFF

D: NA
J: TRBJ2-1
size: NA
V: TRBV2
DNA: TGTGCCAGCACCTTCTCCCCAGGGAGCGATGAGCAGTTCTTC
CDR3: CASTFSPGSDEQFF

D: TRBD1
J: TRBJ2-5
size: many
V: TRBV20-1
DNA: TGCAGTGCCGCACCCGGGACAGGCCTTGGAGGGGAGACCCAGTACTTC
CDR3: CSAAPGTGLGGETQYF

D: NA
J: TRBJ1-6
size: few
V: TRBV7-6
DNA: TGTGCCAGCAGCTCCTTGGGGGGGAATAATTCACCCCTCCACTTT
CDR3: CASSSLGGNNSPLHF

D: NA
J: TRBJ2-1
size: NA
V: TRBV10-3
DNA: TGTGCCATCAGTGAGGCGAACCTACTTCGAAGGGAGCAGTTCTTC
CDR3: CAISEANLLRREQFF

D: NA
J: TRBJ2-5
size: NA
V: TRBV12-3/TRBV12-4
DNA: TGTGCCAGCAGTTCCACTCTTGTAGTGACGGGGGAGACCCAGTACTTC
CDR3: CASSSTLVVTGETQYF

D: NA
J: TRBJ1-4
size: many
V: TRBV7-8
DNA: TGTGCCAGCAGCTTAGGGGTTGGCGAAAAACTGTTTTTT
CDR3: CASSLGVGEKLFF

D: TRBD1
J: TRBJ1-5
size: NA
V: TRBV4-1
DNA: TGCGCCAGCAGCCAGGACAGGGATTTGCCCCAGCATTTT
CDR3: CASSQDRDLPQHF

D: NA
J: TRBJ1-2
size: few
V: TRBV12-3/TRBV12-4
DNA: TGTGCCAGCAGTGACAGCTTCAGGGGTAGCTATGGCTACACCTTC
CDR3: CASSDSFRGSYGYTF

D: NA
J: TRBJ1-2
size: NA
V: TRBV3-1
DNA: TGTGCCAGCAGACAGGGCAACTATGGCTACACCTTC
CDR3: CASRQGNYGYTF

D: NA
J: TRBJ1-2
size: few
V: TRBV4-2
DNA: TGTGCCAGCAGCCAATTAGACAAGACCTATGGCTACACCTTC
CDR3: CASSQLDKTYGYTF

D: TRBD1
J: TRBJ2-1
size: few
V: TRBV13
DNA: TGTGCCAGCAGCCTACCGACAGGGTGGGATAGTGAGCAGTTCTTC
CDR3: CASSLPTGWDSEQFF

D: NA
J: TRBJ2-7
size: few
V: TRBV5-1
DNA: TGCGCCAGCAGCTTAAAGATAGGGGCAGGGTCCTACGAGCAGTACTTC
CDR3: CASSLKIGAGSYEQYF

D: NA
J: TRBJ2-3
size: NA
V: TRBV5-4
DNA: TGTGCCAGCAGCTTGGCGGGAGCTTTCCGCACAGATACGCAGTATTTT
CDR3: CASSLAGAFRTDTQYF

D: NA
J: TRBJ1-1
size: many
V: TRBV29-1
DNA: TGCAGCGTTGGGGGTAGTAGTATCAAAGCTTTCTTT
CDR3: CSVGGSSIKAFF

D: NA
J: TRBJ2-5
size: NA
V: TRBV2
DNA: TGTGCCAGCAGGGTACAAGAGACCCAGTACTTC
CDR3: CASRVQETQYF

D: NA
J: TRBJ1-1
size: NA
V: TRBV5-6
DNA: TGTGCCAGCAGCCAACAGTTCGTGGAGACTGAAGCTTTCTTT
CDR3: CASSQQFVETEAFF